This T cell receptor (beta chain) is from a study of molecular identifiers for immune sequencing clone quantification (dated by TCRdb to the late 2010s). As for the study more broadly: In a replicate experiment, RNA from approximately 22,000 or 94,000 naive CD8 T cells was split into five aliquots, four of which were sequenced. This methods study used CD8 T cells to benchmark TCR RNA copy counting and molecular-identifier clustering-based TCR repertoire sequencing (MIDCIRS). What the authors observed across the whole study: Even against a background of some 920,000 naive CD8 T cells, spiked-in Jurkat TCR RNA amounting to a single cell's worth was reported to be detectable. When barcode sub-clustering was left out, chimeric consensus sequences inflated TCR diversity, with chimeras reaching as high as 47%. The naive libraries included spiked-in Jurkat TCR RNA (approximately ten copies' worth), and this RNA is not part of the donor repertoire. In CMV-specific effector cells, clones with more than 20 RNA copies contained over 98% of molecules, whereas in naive cells such clones contained under 1% of molecules. Highly expanded clone sizes could be underestimated because identical TCR molecules may share a barcode. Modeling gave around 3.3 recovered TCR RNA copies per cell versus around 10 by digital PCR, implying around 31% capture efficiency.

Receptor amplification or capture employed PCR. Sequencing took place on an Illumina HiSeq 4000. Bulk TCR libraries were prepared as previously described, using TCR primers listed in Table S5. The Qiagen AllPrep DNA/RNA kit was used to purify total RNA. Before any analysis, reads coming from multiple sequencing runs of the same library were combined into one pool. Per the source publication's procedure: Reads were retained only if the reads had an exact TCR constant sequence, and the retained reads were trimmed to 150 nt and grouped according to their 12-nt molecular barcodes. Reads within each barcode group were sub-clustered using a 15% Levenshtein threshold, and quality-weighted consensus sequences were constructed for each RNA molecule. Non-functional sequences were filtered out, along with any lower-count sequence sitting one edit away from another sequence. Barcode sub-clusters with fewer than 20% of the maximum read count were removed, based on fitting two negative binomial distributions. Using fastp at Q25 and MiXCR, TCRdb reprocessed the public reads and kept productive beta chains. When rows share a CDR3 protein, they turn into one entry using the most common DNA and genes. These V and J calls derive from TCRdb rather than the authors' analysis. This sample holds over 600,000 distinct CDR3 sequences; around 20% were observed only once. About 0.9% of the sample is taken by the ten largest.

This clonotype was observed many times. Its antigen is unknown. It has no much larger one-base neighbor in the sample; base qualities were not kept. V gives up 9 bases and J gives up 3 bases, and the segment between their germline ends measures 8 bases. The CDR3, cysteine through phenylalanine, is 11 amino acids long. The DNA shown is the 33-base CDR3, in frame from base 1. From the germline V gene, CDR1 is MNHNS and CDR2 is SASEGT. Naive CD8 T cell libraries were made from around 18,000 to 910,000 sorted cells using 10%, 30% or 50% of purified RNA. Naive CD8 T cells, defined as CD8+CD4-CCR7+CD45RA+, were FACS-sorted into RLT Plus buffer on a BD FACSAria II. To test detection sensitivity, Jurkat RNA equal to some 11 TCR copies was added to samples of about 20,000-1,000,000 naive CD8 T cells. CD8 T cells were enriched with RosetteSep CD8+ T Cell Enrichment Cocktail and Ficoll-Paque, followed by ACK red cell lysis.

Sequenced input: naive CD8+ T cells from blood, with Jurkat cell RNA spiked in. Sample cell subset or site, as interpreted from the label and publication: FACS-sorted CD8+CD4-CCR7+CD45RA+ naive T cells. Recombination connected TRBV6-1 to TRBJ1-2; there is no confident call for the D gene. This clonotype was obtained from a human donor in good health. Some libraries in this study had Jurkat cell RNA spiked in. The CDR3 reads as follows: CASAEDYGYTF. The DNA sequence is TGTGCCAGTGCAGAGGACTATGGCTACACCTTC.